Listed below are T cell receptor beta chains from one sample, sequenced in a study of cytomegalovirus exposure and HLA in healthy donors. Assay: immunoSEQ multiplex PCR; the TCRdb copy retains only in-frame clones and omits some. The table records 140,000 to 150,000 clones, less than 10% of them present only once. Sequenced material: PBMCs. All receptors come from a male donor in good health and CMV-seronegative. Both conserved end residues are part of each CDR3. A D gene is named only where the DNA matches it firmly. The size of a clone is reported for some rows only, either as once, few or many, or as a class for expanded clones.

NA	TRBJ1-1	NA	TRBV19	TGTGCCAGTAGTATAGTGTTGGAGAAAGAAGCTTTCTTT	CASSIVLEKEAFF
NA	TRBJ2-7	NA	TRBV5-1	TGCGCCAGCAGCTTTGGGGGCACGGGGTCCTACGAGCAGTACTTC	CASSFGGTGSYEQYF
NA	TRBJ2-3	NA	TRBV28	TGTGCCAGCAGTTTTCGGGGGGCGCGTGTCACAGATACGCAGTATTTT	CASSFRGARVTDTQYF
few	TRBJ1-1	NA	TRBV18	TGTGCCAGCTCACCAGGGGAAGACAGCAGGGGAGCTTTCTTT	CASSPGEDSRGAFF
NA	TRBJ1-1	NA	TRBV5-6	TGTGCCAGCAGCTTGGCCCAGGAATCTGAAGCTTTCTTT	CASSLAQESEAFF
NA	TRBJ2-1	NA	TRBV6-5	TGTGCCAGCAGTCAGACTAGTGAGAGTGAGCAGTTCTTC	CASSQTSESEQFF
NA	TRBJ2-3	TRBD2	TRBV7-2	TGTGCCAGCAGCTCCTTAGCGGGAGCAGGCACAGATACGCAGTATTTT	CASSSLAGAGTDTQYF
NA	TRBJ2-1	TRBD2	TRBV9	TGTGCCAGCAGCCCCCCTAGCGGGAGTGCCAATGAGCAGTTCTTC	CASSPPSGSANEQFF
few	TRBJ2-1	NA	TRBV19	TGTGCCAGTAGTATCGGGGTCCGGCGGGATGAGCAGTTCTTC	CASSIGVRRDEQFF
NA	TRBJ2-7	NA	TRBV5-1	TGCGCCAGCAGCTCCGAGGGCCCCGGTAGGAGCGAGCAGTACTTC	CASSSEGPGRSEQYF
NA	TRBJ2-5	NA	TRBV27	TGTGCCAGCAGTTTATCCGACCAAGAGACCCAGTACTTC	CASSLSDQETQYF
NA	TRBJ2-5	NA	TRBV11-1	TGTGCCAGCAGCTCCTCGGATCTTGATGGGCGAGAGACCCAGTACTTC	CASSSSDLDGRETQYF
NA	TRBJ1-6	TRBD1	TRBV6-6	TGTGCCAGCAGTTACTCCCCCAGGGGGAATTCACCCCTCCACTTT	CASSYSPRGNSPLHF
NA	TRBJ2-7	NA	TRBV5-1	TGCGCCAGCAGCTTGGAAGCGGCCCGGGACTTC	CASSLEAARDF
NA	TRBJ2-7	TRBD2	TRBV28	TGTGCCAGCAGTTTCATAAGCGGGAGTGCCGAGCAGTACTTC	CASSFISGSAEQYF
few	TRBJ2-7	NA	TRBV7-9	TGTGCCAGCAGCCTCCCCGGGTCCTACGAGCAGTACTTC	CASSLPGSYEQYF
NA	TRBJ2-3	NA	TRBV2	TGTGCCAGCAGACAGGGTGCTAACACAGATACGCAGTATTTT	CASRQGANTDTQYF
NA	TRBJ1-5	TRBD1	TRBV10-3	TGTGCCATCAGTGAGGGGGACAGGGACAATCAGCCCCAGCATTTT	CAISEGDRDNQPQHF
few	TRBJ1-3	NA	TRBV7-2	TGTGCCAGCAGCCCCCGGACAGCCCGCTCTGGAAACACCATATATTTT	CASSPRTARSGNTIYF
few	TRBJ1-2	TRBD1	TRBV18	TGTGCCAGCTCGGAACAGGGGTGGGATGGCTACACCTTC	CASSEQGWDGYTF
NA	TRBJ2-1	TRBD2	TRBV28	TGTGCCAGCAGTCCTTTGGCGGGAGGGGTTAGGAATGAGCAGTTCTTC	CASSPLAGGVRNEQFF
NA	TRBJ2-7	NA	TRBV30	TGTGCCTGGAGTCTAATTGACTACGAGCAGTACTTC	CAWSLIDYEQYF
few	TRBJ1-2	TRBD1	TRBV4-1	TGCGCCAGCAGCCAACGGACAGGGTCTGGCTACACCTTC	CASSQRTGSGYTF
NA	TRBJ2-7	TRBD2	TRBV27	TGTGCCAGCAGTCCCCTACTAGCGGGGTTTTACGAGCAGTACTTC	CASSPLLAGFYEQYF
NA	TRBJ2-7	TRBD1	TRBV5-1	TGCGCCAGCAGCTTAGGGACAGGGATCGATCGGGAGCAGTACTTC	CASSLGTGIDREQYF
few	TRBJ1-5	TRBD1	TRBV7-9	TGTGCCAGCAGCTCTCCCAGGACAGGGGGCCTGGATCAGCCCCAGCATTTT	CASSSPRTGGLDQPQHF
NA	TRBJ2-3	TRBD1	TRBV5-4	TGTGCCAGCAGCCATGGACAGGGGGAGGCCTCCGGCACAGATACGCAGTATTTT	CASSHGQGEASGTDTQYF
NA	TRBJ1-1	NA	TRBV7-2	TGTGCCAGCAGCTTACAGCCATTCGGGGTGAACACTGAAGCTTTCTTT	CASSLQPFGVNTEAFF
few	TRBJ2-5	TRBD1	TRBV5-1	TGCGCCAGCAGCTTGGACCCAGGGGGTAGGGTTGAGACCCAGTACTTC	CASSLDPGGRVETQYF